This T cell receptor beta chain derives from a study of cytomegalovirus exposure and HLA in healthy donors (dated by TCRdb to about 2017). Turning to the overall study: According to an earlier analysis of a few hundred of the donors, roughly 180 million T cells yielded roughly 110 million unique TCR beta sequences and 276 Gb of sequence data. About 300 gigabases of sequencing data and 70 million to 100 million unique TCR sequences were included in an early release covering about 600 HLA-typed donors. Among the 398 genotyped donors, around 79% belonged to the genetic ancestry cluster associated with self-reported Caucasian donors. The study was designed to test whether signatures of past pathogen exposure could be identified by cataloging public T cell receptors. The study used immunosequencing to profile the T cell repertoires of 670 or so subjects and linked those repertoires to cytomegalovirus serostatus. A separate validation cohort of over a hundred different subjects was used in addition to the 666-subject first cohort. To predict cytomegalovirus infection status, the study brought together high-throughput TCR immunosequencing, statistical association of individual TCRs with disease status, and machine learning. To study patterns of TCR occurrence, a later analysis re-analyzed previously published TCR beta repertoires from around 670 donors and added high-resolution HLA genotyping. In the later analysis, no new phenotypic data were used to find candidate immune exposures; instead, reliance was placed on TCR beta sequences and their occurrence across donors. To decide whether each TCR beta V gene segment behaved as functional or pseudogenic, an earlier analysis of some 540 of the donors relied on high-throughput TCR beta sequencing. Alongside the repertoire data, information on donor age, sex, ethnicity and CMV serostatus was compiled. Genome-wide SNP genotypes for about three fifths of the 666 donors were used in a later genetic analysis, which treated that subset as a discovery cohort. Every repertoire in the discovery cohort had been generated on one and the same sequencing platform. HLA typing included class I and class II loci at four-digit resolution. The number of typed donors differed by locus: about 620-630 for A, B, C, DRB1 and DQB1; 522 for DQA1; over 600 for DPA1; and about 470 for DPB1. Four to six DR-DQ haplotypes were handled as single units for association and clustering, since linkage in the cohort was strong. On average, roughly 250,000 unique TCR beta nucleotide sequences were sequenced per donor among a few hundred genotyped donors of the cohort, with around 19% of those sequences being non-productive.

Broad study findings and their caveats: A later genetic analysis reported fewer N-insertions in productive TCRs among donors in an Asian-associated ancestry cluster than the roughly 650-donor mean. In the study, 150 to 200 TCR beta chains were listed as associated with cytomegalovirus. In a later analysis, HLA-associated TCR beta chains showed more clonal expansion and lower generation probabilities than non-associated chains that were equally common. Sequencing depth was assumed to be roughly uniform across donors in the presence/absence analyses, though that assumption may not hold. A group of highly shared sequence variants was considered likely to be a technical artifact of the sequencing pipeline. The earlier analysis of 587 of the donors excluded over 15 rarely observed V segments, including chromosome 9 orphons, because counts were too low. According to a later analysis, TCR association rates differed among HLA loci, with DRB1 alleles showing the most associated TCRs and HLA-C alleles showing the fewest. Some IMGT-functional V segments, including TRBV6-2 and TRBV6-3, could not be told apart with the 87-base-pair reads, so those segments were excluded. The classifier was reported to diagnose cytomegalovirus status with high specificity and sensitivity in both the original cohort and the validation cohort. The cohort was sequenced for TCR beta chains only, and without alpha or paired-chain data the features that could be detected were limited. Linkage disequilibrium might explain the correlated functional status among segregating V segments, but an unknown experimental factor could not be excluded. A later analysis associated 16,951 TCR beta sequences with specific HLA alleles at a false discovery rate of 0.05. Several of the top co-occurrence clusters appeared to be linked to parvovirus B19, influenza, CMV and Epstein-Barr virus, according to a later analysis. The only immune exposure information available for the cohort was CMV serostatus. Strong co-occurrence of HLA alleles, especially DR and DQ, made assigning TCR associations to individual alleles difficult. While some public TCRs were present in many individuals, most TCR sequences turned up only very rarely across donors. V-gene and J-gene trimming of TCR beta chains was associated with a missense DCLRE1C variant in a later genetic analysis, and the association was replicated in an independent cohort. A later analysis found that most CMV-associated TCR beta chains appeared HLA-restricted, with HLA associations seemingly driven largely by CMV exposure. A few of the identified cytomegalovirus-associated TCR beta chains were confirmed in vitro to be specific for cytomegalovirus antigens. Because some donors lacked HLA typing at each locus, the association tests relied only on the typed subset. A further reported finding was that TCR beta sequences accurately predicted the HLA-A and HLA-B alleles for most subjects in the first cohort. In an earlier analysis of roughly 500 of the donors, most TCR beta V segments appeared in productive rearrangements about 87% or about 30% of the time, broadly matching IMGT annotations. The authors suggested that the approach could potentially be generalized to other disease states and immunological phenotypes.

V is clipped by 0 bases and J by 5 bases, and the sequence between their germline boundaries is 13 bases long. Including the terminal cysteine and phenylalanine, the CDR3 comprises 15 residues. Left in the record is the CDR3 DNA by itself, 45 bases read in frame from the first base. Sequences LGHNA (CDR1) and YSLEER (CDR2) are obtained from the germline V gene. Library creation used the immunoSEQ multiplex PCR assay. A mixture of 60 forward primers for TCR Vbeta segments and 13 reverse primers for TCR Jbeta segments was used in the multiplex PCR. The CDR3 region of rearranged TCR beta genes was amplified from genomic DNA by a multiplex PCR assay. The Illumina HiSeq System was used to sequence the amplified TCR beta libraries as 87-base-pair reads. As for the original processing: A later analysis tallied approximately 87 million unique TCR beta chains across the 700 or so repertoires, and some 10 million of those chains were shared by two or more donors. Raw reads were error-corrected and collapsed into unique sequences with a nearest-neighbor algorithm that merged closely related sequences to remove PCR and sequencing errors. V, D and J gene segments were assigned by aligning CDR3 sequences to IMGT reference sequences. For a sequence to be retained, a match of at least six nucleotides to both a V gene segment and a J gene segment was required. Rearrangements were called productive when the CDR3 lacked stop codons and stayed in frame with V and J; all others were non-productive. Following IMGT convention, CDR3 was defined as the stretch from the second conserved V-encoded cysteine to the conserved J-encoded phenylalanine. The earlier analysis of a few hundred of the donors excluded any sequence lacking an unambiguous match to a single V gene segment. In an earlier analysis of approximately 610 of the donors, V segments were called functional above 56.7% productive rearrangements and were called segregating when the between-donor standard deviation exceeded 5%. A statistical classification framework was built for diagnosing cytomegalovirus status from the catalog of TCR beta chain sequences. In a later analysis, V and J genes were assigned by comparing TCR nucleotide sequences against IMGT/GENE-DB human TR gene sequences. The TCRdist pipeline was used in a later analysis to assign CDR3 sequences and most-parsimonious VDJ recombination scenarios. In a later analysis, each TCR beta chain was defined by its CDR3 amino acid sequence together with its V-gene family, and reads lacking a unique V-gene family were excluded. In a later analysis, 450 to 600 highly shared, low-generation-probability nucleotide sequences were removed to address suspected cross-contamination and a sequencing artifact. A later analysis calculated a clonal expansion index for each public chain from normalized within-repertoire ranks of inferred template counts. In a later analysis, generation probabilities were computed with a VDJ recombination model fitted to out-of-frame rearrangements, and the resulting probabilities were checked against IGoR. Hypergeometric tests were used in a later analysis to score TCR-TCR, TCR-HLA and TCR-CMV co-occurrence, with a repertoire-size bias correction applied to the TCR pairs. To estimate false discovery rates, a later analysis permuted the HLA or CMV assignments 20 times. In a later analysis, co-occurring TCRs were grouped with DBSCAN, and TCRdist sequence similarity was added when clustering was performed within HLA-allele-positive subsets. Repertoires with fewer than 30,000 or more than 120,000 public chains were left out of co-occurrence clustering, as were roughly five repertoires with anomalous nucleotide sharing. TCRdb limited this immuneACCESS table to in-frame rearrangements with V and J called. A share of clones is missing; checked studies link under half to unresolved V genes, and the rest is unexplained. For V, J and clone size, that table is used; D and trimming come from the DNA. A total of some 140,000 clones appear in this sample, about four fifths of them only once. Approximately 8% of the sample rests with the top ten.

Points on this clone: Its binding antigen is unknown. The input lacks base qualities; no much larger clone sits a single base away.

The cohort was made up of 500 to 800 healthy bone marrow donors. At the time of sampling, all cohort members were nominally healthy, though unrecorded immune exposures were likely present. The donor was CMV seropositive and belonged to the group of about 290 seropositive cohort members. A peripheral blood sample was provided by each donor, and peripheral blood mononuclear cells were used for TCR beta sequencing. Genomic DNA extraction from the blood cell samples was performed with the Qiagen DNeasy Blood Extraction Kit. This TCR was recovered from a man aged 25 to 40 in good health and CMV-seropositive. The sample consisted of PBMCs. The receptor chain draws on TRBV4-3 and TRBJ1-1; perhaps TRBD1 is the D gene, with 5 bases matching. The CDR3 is CASSQDGSGRTEAFF. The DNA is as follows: TGCGCCAGCAGCCAAGATGGGTCAGGGAGGACTGAAGCTTTCTTT.